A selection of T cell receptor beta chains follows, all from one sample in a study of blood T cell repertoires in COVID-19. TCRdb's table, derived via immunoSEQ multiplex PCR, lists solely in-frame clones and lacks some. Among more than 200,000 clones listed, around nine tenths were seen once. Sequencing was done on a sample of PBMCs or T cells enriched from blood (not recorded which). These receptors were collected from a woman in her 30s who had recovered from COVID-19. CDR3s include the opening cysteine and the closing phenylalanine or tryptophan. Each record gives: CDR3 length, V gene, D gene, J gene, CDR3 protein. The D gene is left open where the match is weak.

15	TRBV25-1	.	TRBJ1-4	CASSDSPDSNEKLFF
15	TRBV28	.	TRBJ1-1	CASSTSGDSNTEAFF
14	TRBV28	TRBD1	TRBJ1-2	CASSSRTGGAGYTF
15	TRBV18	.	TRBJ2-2	CASSPTTRLTGELFF
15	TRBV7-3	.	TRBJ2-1	CASSPGGGSSDEQFF
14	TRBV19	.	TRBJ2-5	CASSLPGVQETQYF
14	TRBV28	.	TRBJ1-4	CASSLGRYNEKLFF
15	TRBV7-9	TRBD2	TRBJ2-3	CASSPRLAGADTQYF
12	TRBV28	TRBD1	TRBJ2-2	CAGQGNTGELFF
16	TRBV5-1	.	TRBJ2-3	CASSFYRDSGTDTQYF
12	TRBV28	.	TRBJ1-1	CASSRGVTEAFF
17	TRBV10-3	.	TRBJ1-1	CAISESGHLQGNTEAFF
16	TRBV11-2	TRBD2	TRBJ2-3	CASSLGLAGNPDTQYF
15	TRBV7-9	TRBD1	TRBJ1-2	CASSLVGQGWGGYTF
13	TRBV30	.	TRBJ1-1	CAWGSRLNTEAFF
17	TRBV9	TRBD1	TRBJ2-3	CASSVVIGGAGKDTQYF
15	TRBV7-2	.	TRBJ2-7	CASSRDRLSSYEQYF
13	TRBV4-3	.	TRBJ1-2	CASSPDPGSGYTF
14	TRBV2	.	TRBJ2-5	CASRLALSGETQYF
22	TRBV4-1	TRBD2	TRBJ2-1	CASSQDSYLRTSAATSYNEQFF
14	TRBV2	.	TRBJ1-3	CASKEATGGNTIYF
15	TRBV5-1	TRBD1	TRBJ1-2	CASSPENGQGHGYTF
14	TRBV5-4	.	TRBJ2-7	CASSFGTLPYEQYF
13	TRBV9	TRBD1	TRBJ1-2	CASSPGGGWGYTF
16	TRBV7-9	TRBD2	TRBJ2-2	CASSSPGLRNTGELFF
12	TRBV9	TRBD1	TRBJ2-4	CASSPGQGLQYF
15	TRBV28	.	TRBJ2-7	CASRYGTTGNYEQYF
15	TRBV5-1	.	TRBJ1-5	CASSLEAGLAQPQHF
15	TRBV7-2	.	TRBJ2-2	CASSLEAGYTGELFF
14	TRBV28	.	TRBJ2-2	CASRSGGKAGELFF
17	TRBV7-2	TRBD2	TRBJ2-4	CASSLDPGLAGKSIQYF
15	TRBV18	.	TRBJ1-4	CASSFQGATNEKLFF
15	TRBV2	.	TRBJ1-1	CASSELSTGNTEAFF
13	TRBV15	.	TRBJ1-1	CATSRVEGMEAFF
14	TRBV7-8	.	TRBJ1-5	CASSLETDYQPQHF
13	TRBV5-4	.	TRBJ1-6	CASREGHNSPLHF
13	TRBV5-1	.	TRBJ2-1	CASSPQGGYEQFF
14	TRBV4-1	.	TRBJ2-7	CASSQEGRAYEQYF
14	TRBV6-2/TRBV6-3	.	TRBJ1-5	CASSYSLQNQPQHF
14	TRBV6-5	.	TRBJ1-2	CASSPGTRGDGYTF
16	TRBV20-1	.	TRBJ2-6	CSASNSPSSGANVLTF
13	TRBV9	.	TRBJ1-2	CASSQAPLYGYTF
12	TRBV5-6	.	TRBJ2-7	CASSLSGREQYF
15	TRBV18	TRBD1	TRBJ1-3	CASSPGTGDGNTIYF
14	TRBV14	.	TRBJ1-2	CASSQGQGFYGYTF
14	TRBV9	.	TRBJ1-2	CASSTRGRNYGYTF
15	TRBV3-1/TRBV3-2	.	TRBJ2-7	CASSQGPDGTYEQYF
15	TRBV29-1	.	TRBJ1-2	CSVEKLAGEHYGYTF
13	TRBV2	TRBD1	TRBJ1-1	CASSRTGTDRAFF
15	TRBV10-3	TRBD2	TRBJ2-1	CAISDGSGSGHEQFF
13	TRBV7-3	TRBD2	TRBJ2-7	CASSFSGSSEQYF
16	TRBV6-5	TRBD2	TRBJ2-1	CASSYEASGSWWRQFF
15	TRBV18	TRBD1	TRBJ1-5	CASSSGQGGDQPQHF
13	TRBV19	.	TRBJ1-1	CASSEGVDTEAFF
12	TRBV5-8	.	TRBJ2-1	CASSFEANEQFF
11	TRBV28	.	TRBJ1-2	CAVRGTAGYTF
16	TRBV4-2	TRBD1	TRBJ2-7	CASSQSWTGPTYEQYF
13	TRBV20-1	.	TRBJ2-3	CSASGEFTDTQYF
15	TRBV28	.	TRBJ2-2	CASSAPGVNTGELFF
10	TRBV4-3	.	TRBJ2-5	CASPPKTQYF